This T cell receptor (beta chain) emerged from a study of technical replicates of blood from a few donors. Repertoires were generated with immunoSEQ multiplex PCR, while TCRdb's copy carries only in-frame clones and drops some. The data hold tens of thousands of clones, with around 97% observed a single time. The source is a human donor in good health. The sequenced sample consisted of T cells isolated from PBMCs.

CDR3: CASSFGSDTQYF. The CDR3 DNA sequence: TGTGCCAGCAGCTTCGGGTCAGATACGCAGTATTTT. This chain connects TRBV7-9 to TRBJ2-3, with D uncertain. From germline, CDR1 is SEHNR and CDR2 FQNEAQ (reference sequence). V lost 3 bases to trimming and J lost 4 bases, with 5 bases between them. The CDR3 has 12 residues.